One and the same sample provided the 17 T cell receptor beta chains below, sequenced in a study of T cell changes during pregnancy in multiple sclerosis. TCRdb's table, derived via immunoSEQ multiplex PCR, lists solely in-frame clones and lacks some. The table has approximately 44,000 clones, more than 85% seen once. The source material was CD4+ T cells from peripheral blood mononuclear cells, sampled in the second trimester of pregnancy. Source of these receptors: a female donor in good health, enrolled as a control in a pregnancy study.

This chain joins TRBV28 and TRBJ1-5; D gene uncertain. Germline CDR1 is MDHEN and CDR2 is SYDVKM. The ends were cut back, 7 bases at V and 0 bases at J, with 16 bases in the middle. This CDR3 contains 16 residues. CDR3 sequence reads: CASNAGSLASNQPQHF. The CDR3 DNA reads TGTGCCAGCAATGCGGGTAGCCTGGCTAGCAATCAGCCCCAGCATTTT. Full variable domain (missing parts from reference TRBV28 and TRBJ1-5): DVKVTQSSRYLVKRTGEKVFLECVQDMDHENMFWYRQDPGLGLRLIYFSYDVKMKEKGDIPEGYSVSREKKERFSLILESASTNQTSMYLCASNAGSLASNQPQHFGDGTRLSIL.

The chain uses TRBV30 and TRBJ1-4; possibly TRBD1 for D (5 bases). Germline CDR1 is GTSNPN and CDR2 is SVGIG (reference sequence). The CDR3 runs 16 residues. V was clipped by 0 bases and J by 6 bases, with 17 bases between them. This CDR3 reads CAWSVVWGGGDEKLFF. In DNA form, the CDR3 reads TGTGCCTGGAGTGTGGTTTGGGGGGGAGGAGATGAAAAACTGTTTTTT.

The chain joins TRBV11-2 to TRBJ1-3; TRBD1 matches 9 bases. CDR1 SGHAT and CDR2 FQNNGV come from the germline V gene. V trimming: 7 bases; J trimming: 4 bases; junction bases outside the gene matches: 8. This CDR3 is 15 amino acids long. The CDR3, as DNA: TGTGCCAGCACCGAACAGGGGGCGGGCGGAAACACCATATATTTT. As protein: CASTEQGAGGNTIYF.

The V and J genes are TRBV30 and TRBJ1-1, with 8 bases fitting TRBD1. Germline CDR1 GTSNPN, CDR2 SVGIG (reference sequence). This CDR3 region has 16 residues. Trimming removed 2 bases from V and 6 bases from J; junction bases left unmatched: 14. CDR3 bases: TGTGCCTGGAGTAGAAACCAGGGGGCGAAAAGCCCTGAAGCTTTCTTT. Amino acid sequence: CAWSRNQGAKSPEAFF.

The rearrangement uses TRBV28 and TRBJ1-1; D is undetermined. V was trimmed by 2 bases and J by 4 bases, leaving 14 bases between them. The CDR3 extends over 15 amino acids. From germline, CDR1 is MDHEN and CDR2 SYDVKM. Written as DNA, the CDR3 is TGTGCCAGCAGTTTACCGACAACCCTGGGCACTGAAGCTTTCTTT. It codes for CASSLPTTLGTEAFF.

The chain carries TRBV5-5 and TRBJ2-2, with TRBD1 matching over 8 bases. The CDR3 runs 16 residues. Per germline, CDR1 SGHKS and CDR2 YYEKEE (reference sequence). V gave up 4 bases and J gave up 1 base; unmatched junction bases: 6. CDR3 sequence: CASSNLGTGNTGELFF. The CDR3 DNA reads TGTGCCAGCAGCAACTTAGGGACAGGGAACACCGGGGAGCTGTTTTTT.

This clone was counted a few times. V is TRBV6-1 and J is TRBJ1-1, with D perhaps TRBD1 (5 bases). Germline V gene lookup returns CDR1 MNHNS and CDR2 SASEGT. V lost 5 bases and J lost 8, with 15 bases in between. The CDR3 has 13 residues. CDR3: CASSLNQGTEAFF. CDR3 nucleotides: TGTGCCAGCAGTCTGAACCAGGGAACGGAAGCTTTCTTT.

The chain links TRBV5-1 to TRBJ1-1; 12 nucleotides agree with TRBD1. The CDR3 loop spans 16 amino acids. CDR1 and CDR2 from the germline V gene are SGHRS and YFSETQ. V lost 4 bases, J lost 4 bases, and 8 bases stayed unmatched. The CDR3 loop reads CASSPGQGASSTEAFF. CDR3 in DNA: TGCGCCAGCAGCCCGGGACAGGGGGCAAGTAGCACTGAAGCTTTCTTT.

This chain connects TRBV6-5 to TRBJ2-3; TRBD2 agrees at 8 bases. The CDR3 runs to 14 residues. Germline V gene lookup returns CDR1 MNHEY and CDR2 SVGAGI. The trim removed 6 bases at V and 3 bases at J, leaving 5 bases unmatched. CDR3 sequence: CASRPGLATDTQYF. The CDR3 DNA sequence: TGTGCCAGCAGACCTGGACTAGCAACAGATACGCAGTATTTT.

The rearrangement links TRBV6-1 to TRBJ2-7; unclear D gene. The CDR3 is 12 amino acids. The ends were cut back, 9 bases at V and 0 bases at J, with 9 bases in the middle. The germline V gene has CDR1 MNHNS and CDR2 SASEGT. CDR3 residues: CASAYNSYEQYF. The DNA for the CDR3 is TGTGCCAGTGCGTATAACTCCTACGAGCAGTACTTC.

The chain employs TRBV5-1 and TRBJ2-5; 11 nucleotides match TRBD1. The CDR3 has 14 amino acids. V lost 3 bases, J lost 5 bases, and 3 bases stayed unmatched. CDR1 and CDR2 from the germline V gene are SGHRS and YFSETQ. The CDR3 DNA follows: TGCGCCAGCAGCTGGACAGGGGGCGCGGAGACCCAGTACTTC. Translation: CASSWTGGAETQYF.

The chain links TRBV9 to TRBJ2-5; 9 bases align to TRBD1. From germline, CDR1 is SGDLS and CDR2 YYNGEE. The CDR3 has 16 residues. V shed 4 bases, J shed 4 bases, and the junction held 11 bases outside the gene matches. CDR3 sequence: CASSPQGQGRGETQYF. The CDR3 DNA reads TGTGCCAGCAGCCCTCAGGGACAGGGTAGGGGAGAGACCCAGTACTTC.

The genes are TRBV5-1 and TRBJ2-7; a possible D gene is TRBD1 (5 bases). Germline V gene data show CDR1 as SGHRS and CDR2 as YFSETQ. This CDR3 spans 14 amino acids. The V and J ends lost 0 bases and 2 bases respectively, with 9 bases between them. CDR3 coding DNA: TGCGCCAGCAGCTTGGAGCCAGGGACCTACGAGCAGTACTTC. Amino acids: CASSLEPGTYEQYF. The variable domain in full, with the rest retrieved from reference TRBV5-1 and TRBJ2-7, is KAGVTQTPRYLIKTRGQQVTLSCSPISGHRSVSWYQQTPGQGLQFLFEYFSETQRNKGNFPGRFSGRQFSNSRSEMNVSTLELGDSALYLCASSLEPGTYEQYFGPGTRLTVT.

The V and J genes are TRBV5-6 and TRBJ1-2; the match to TRBD1 covers 9 bases. V lost 2 bases to trimming and J lost 2 bases; unmatched junction nucleotides: 4. CDR3 length equals 15 residues. Germline CDR1 reads SGHDT; CDR2 reads YYEEEE. The CDR3 DNA sequence: TGTGCCAGCAGCTTTGGGACAGGGCTAAACTATGGCTACACCTTC. Translated, it gives CASSFGTGLNYGYTF. Full variable domain (outside the CDR3, taken from reference TRBV5-6 and TRBJ1-2): DAGVTQSPTHLIKTRGQQVTLRCSPKSGHDTVSWYQQALGQGPQFIFQYYEEEERQRGNFPDRFSGHQFPNYSSELNVNALLLGDSALYLCASSFGTGLNYGYTFGSGTRLTVV.

The V gene is TRBV19, the J gene TRBJ1-5; D unresolved. Trimming left V 3 bases short and J 4 bases short, with 13 bases between. Germline V gene lookup returns CDR1 LNHDA and CDR2 SQIVND (reference sequence). CDR3 length equals 15 residues. The CDR3 nucleotides are TGTGCCAGTAGTATCTCGGCAGACTCAAATCAGCCCCAGCATTTT. Its protein product is CASSISADSNQPQHF. The full variable domain, completed using reference TRBV19 and TRBJ1-5, is DGGITQSPKYLFRKEGQNVTLSCEQNLNHDAMYWYRQDPGQGLRLIYYSQIVNDFQKGDIAEGYSVSREKKESFPLTVTSAQKNPTAFYLCASSISADSNQPQHFGDGTRLSIL.

The chain recombines TRBV30 with TRBJ2-2, with 8 bases lining up with TRBD2. The CDR3 loop spans 13 amino acids. Per germline, CDR1 GTSNPN and CDR2 SVGIG (reference sequence). After removal of 5 bases from V and 4 bases from J, the junction contained 3 bases not matched to a gene. The CDR3 sequence: CAWAGGATGELFF. CDR3 DNA sequence: TGTGCCTGGGCCGGGGGGGCCACCGGGGAGCTGTTTTTT. Full variable domain (missing parts from reference TRBV30 and TRBJ2-2): SQTIHQWPATLVQPVGSPLSLECTVEGTSNPNLYWYRQAAGRGLQLLFYSVGIGQISSEVPQNLSASRPQDRQFILSSKKLLLSDSGFYLCAWAGGATGELFFGEGSRLTVL.

The chain has TRBV7-9 and TRBJ2-2; D may be TRBD1 (5 bases). CDR3 length: 15 residues. The ends were cut back, 1 base at V and 5 bases at J, with 11 bases in the middle. Germline lookup yields CDR1 SEHNR and CDR2 FQNEAQ (reference sequence). The CDR3 region has the DNA TGTGCCAGCAGCTTAGAGGCCAGGGCGACCGGGGAGCTGTTTTTT. Its translation is CASSLEARATGELFF.